This T cell receptor (beta chain) was retrieved from a study of T cell changes during pregnancy in multiple sclerosis. About this clone itself: A read error is likely here: a far larger clone is one base away.

The germline V gene has CDR1 SGHTA and CDR2 FQGTGA. The V gene end was trimmed by 5 bases and the J gene end by 4 bases; junction bases not matched to a gene: 0. The CDR3 spans 12 residues. This table comes from immunoSEQ multiplex PCR, and its TCRdb copy is limited to in-frame clones, with some not included. The sample shows fewer than 65,000 clones, 91% of them seen only once. The rearrangement links TRBV7-3 to TRBJ2-3; 7 nucleotides align to TRBD2. The specimen was CD8+ T cells from peripheral blood mononuclear cells, collected after pregnancy. The TCR originated in a female donor with multiple sclerosis, enrolled in a pregnancy study. Written as DNA, the CDR3 is TGTGCCAGCAGCGGGGGGGCAGATACGCAGTATTTT. Protein: CASSGGADTQYF. The complete variable domain, with remaining parts taken from reference TRBV7-3 and TRBJ2-3, reads GAGVSQTPSNKVTEKGKYVELRCDPISGHTALYWYRQSLGQGPEFLIYFQGTGAADDSGLPNDRFFAVRPEGSVSTLKIQRTERGDSAVYLCASSGGADTQYFGPGTRLTVL.